This T cell receptor beta chain was observed in a study of blood T cells in healthy people across ages. The sample, about 9.7 milliliters of peripheral blood, was drawn from each donor. Through a sample-barcoded 5' primer and a J-beta primer mix, a second PCR was run for roughly 6 to 11 cycles. TCRdb processed the 5' RACE reads anew with MiXCR; each CDR3 protein has one entry. Altogether over 700,000 distinct CDR3 sequences are present, about 48% being singletons, with the ten largest covering approximately 40%. This clonotype came up many times. Sequencing input: blood. The origin of this receptor is an older man in good health.

The CDR3 here is CASSDARPQGNIQYF. The CDR3 DNA reads TGTGCCAGCAGTGACGCCAGGCCCCAGGGAAACATTCAGTACTTC. The chain joins TRBV2 to TRBJ2-4; D may be TRBD1 (5 bases). Deletions cut 3 bases from V and 6 bases from J, with 15 bases between. In germline, CDR1 is SNHLY, CDR2 FYNNEI. The CDR3 consists of 15 residues.